This TCR beta chain was captured by sequencing in a study of blood T cell repertoires in COVID-19. As for the study in general: The samples span acute and convalescent COVID-19 from the United States, Italy and Spain.

Per germline, CDR1 SGHRS and CDR2 YFSETQ. The CDR3 totals 14 residues. Trimming at V came to 4 bases and at J to 7 bases, leaving 4 bases not matched to a gene. Data came from immunoSEQ multiplex PCR; TCRdb stores just in-frame clones and leaves some out. Of about 80,000 clones listed, around 80% were seen once; the top ten hold 21%. Sequencing was done on a sample of peripheral blood. The chain recombines TRBV5-1 with TRBJ2-2; TRBD1 aligns across 10 bases. The TCR originated in a human donor in a cohort sampled during active COVID-19. The CDR3 DNA sequence: TGCGCCAGCAGCCTTCGGACAGGGGGCGGGGAGCTGTTTTTT. Translation: CASSLRTGGGELFF.